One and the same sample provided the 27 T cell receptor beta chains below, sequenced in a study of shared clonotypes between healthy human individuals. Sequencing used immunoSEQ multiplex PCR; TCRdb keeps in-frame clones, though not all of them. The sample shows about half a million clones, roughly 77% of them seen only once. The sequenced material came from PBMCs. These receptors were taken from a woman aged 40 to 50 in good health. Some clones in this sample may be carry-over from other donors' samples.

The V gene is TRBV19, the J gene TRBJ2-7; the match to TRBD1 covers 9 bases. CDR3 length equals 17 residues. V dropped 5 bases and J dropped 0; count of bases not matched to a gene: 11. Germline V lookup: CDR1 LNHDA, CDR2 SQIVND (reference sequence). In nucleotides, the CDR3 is TGTGCCAGTAGTCAGCTACCGGGACAGGGAAGCTCCTACGAGCAGTACTTC. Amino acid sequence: CASSQLPGQGSSYEQYF.

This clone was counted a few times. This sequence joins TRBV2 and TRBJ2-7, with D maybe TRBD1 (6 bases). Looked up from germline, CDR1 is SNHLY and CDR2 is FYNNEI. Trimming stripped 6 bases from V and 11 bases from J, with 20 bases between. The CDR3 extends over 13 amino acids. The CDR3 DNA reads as TGTGCCAGCAGGGAACAGGGTCGCCGTGGGAAGTACTTC. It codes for CASREQGRRGKYF.

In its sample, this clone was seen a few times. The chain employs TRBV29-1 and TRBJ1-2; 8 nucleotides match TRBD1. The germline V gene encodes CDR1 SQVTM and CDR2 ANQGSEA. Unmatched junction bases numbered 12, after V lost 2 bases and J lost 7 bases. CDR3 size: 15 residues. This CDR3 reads CSVEIGGGQGFGYTF. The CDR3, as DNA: TGCAGCGTTGAAATCGGTGGTGGACAGGGATTTGGCTACACCTTC.

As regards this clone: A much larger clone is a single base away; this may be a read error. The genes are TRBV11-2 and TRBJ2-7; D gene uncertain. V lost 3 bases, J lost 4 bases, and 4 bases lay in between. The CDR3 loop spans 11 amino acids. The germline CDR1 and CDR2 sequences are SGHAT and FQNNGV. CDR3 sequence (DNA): TGTGCCAGCAGCTTCTTTTACGAGCAGTACTTC. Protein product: CASSFFYEQYF. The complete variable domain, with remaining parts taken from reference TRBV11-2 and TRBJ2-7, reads EAGVAQSPRYKIIEKRQSVAFWCNPISGHATLYWYQQILGQGPKLLIQFQNNGVVDDSQLPKDRFSAERLKGVDSTLKIQPAKLEDSAVYLCASSFFYEQYFGPGTRLTVT.

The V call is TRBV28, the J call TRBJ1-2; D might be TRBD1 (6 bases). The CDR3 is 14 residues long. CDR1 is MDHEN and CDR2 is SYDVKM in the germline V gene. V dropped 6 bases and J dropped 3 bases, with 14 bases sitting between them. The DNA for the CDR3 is TGTGCCAGCAGGGGGAGAAAGGGGGACTATGGCTACACCTTC. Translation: CASRGRKGDYGYTF.

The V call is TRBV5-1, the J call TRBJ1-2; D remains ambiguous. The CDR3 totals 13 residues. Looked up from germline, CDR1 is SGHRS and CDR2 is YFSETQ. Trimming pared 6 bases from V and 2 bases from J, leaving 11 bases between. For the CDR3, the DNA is TGCGCCAGCACGGCAGGCGGGAACTATGGCTACACCTTC. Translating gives CASTAGGNYGYTF.

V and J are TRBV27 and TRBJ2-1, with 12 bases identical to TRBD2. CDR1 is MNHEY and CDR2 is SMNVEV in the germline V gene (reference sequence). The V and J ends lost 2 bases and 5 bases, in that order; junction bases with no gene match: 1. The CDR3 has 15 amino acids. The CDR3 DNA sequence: TGTGCCAGCAGTTTAGGACTAGCGGGAAACAATGAGCAGTTCTTC. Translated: CASSLGLAGNNEQFF.

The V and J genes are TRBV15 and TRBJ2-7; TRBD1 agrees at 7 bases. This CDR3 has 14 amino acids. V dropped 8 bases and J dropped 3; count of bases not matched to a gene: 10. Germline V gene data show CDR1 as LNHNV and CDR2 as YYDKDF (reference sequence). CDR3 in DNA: TGTGCCACCGGTGCCCGGGACAGCCGCTACGAGCAGTACTTC. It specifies CATGARDSRYEQYF.

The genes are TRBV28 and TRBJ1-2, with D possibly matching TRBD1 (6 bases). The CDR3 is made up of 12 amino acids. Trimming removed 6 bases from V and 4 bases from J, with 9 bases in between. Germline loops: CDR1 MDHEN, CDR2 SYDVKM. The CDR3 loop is CASRGAVYGYTF. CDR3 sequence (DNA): TGTGCCAGCAGGGGGGCGGTCTATGGCTACACCTTC.

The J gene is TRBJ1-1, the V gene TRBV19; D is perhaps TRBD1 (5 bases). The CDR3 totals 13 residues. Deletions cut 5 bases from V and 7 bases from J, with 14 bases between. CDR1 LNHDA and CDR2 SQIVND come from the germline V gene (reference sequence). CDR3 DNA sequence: TGTGCCAGTAGTTTGGACCGGGACGGTGAAGCTTTCTTT. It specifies CASSLDRDGEAFF. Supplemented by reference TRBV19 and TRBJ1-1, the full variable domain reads DGGITQSPKYLFRKEGQNVTLSCEQNLNHDAMYWYRQDPGQGLRLIYYSQIVNDFQKGDIAEGYSVSREKKESFPLTVTSAQKNPTAFYLCASSLDRDGEAFFGQGTRLTVV.

The CDR3 sequence: CASSLPGGSSYNEQFF. The CDR3 bases are TGTGCCAGCAGCCTCCCGGGGGGGAGCTCCTACAATGAGCAGTTCTTC. The chain combines TRBV7-9 with TRBJ2-1, with 8 bases fitting TRBD2. CDR1 is SEHNR and CDR2 is FQNEAQ in the germline V gene (reference sequence). J was trimmed by 0 bases and V by 5 bases; bases with no gene match: 6. The CDR3 runs to 16 residues.

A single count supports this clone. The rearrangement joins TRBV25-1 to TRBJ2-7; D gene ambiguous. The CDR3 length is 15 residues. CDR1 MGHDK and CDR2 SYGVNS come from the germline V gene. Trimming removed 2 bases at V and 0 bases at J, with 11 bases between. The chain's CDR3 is CASSEIRAYSYEQYF. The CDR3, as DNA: TGTGCCAGCAGTGAAATCCGGGCCTACTCCTACGAGCAGTACTTC.

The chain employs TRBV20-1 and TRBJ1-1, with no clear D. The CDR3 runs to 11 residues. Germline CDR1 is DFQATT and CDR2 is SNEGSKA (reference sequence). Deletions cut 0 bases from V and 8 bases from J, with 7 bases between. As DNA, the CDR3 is TGCAGTGCTAGAGAAAACCTAGAAGCTTTCTTT. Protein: CSARENLEAFF.

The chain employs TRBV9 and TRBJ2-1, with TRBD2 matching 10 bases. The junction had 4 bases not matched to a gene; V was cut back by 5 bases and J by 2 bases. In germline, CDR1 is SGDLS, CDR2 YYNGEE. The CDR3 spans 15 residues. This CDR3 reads CASSSSGRAYNEQFF. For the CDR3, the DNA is TGTGCCAGCAGTTCAAGCGGGAGGGCCTACAATGAGCAGTTCTTC.

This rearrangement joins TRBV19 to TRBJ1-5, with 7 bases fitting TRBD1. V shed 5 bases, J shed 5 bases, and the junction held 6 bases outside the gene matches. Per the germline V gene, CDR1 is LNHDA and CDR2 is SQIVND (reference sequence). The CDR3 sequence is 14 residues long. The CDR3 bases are TGTGCCAGTAGTGACAGGGTTCAACATCAGCCCCAGCATTTT. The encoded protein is CASSDRVQHQPQHF.

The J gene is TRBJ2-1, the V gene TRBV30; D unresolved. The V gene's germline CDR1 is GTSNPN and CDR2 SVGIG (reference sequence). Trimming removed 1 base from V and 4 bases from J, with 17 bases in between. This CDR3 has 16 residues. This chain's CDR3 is CAWSALGRHHYNEQFF. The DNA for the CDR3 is TGTGCCTGGAGTGCCCTAGGGCGGCACCATTACAATGAGCAGTTCTTC.

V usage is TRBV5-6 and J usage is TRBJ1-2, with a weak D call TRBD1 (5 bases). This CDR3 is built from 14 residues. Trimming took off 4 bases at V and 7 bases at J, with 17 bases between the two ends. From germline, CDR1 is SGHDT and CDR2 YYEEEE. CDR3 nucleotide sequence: TGTGCCAGCAGCCCCTTGGGGGGGGAGGTTGGCTACACCTTC. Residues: CASSPLGGEVGYTF.

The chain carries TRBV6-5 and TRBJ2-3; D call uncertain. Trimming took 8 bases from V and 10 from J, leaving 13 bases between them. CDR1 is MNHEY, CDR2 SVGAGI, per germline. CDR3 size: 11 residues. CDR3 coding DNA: TGTGCCAGCGCCCGCGCTGGGGCGCAGTATTTT. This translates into CASARAGAQYF.

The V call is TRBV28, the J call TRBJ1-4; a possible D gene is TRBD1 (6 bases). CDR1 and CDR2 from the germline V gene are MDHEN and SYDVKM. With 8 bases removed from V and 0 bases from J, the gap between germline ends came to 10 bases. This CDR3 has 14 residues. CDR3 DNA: TGTGCCAGCTCTGGGGGCCCAACTAATGAAAAACTGTTTTTT. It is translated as CASSGGPTNEKLFF.

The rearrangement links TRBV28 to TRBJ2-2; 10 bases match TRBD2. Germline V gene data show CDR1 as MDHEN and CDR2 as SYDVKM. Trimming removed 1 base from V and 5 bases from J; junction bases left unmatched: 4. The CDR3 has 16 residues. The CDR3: CASSLSSGSWTGELFF. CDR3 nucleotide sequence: TGTGCCAGCAGTTTATCTAGCGGGAGTTGGACCGGGGAGCTGTTTTTT.

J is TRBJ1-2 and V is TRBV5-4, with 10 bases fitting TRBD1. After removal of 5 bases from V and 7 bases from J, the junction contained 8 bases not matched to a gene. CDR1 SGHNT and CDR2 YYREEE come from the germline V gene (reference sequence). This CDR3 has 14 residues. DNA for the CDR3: TGTGCCAGCAGTCAACTGACAGGGGGCGCTGGCTACACCTTC. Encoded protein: CASSQLTGGAGYTF.

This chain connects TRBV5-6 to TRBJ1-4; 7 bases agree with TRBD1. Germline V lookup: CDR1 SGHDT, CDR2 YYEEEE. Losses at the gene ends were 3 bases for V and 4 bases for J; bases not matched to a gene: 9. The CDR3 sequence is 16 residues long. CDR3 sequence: CASSSGPGQDNEKLFF. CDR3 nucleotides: TGTGCCAGCAGCTCTGGCCCAGGACAGGATAATGAAAAACTGTTTTTT.

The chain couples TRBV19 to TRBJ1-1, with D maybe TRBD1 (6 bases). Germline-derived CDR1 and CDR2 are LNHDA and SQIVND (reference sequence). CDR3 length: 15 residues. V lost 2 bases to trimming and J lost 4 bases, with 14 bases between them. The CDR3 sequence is CASSINWGGSTEAFF. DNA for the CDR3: TGTGCCAGTAGTATAAATTGGGGGGGCAGCACTGAAGCTTTCTTT.

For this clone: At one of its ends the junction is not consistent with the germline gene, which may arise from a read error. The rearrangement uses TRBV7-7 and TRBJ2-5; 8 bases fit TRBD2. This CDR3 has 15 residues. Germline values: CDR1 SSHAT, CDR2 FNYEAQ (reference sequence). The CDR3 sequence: CASSLGYGRGETQYF. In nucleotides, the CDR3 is TGTGCTAGCAGCTTAGGGTACGGGAGGGGTGAGACCCAGTACTTC. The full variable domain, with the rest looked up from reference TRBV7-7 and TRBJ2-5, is GAGVSQSPRYKVTKRGQDVTLRCDPISSHATLYWYQQALGQGPEFLTYFNYEAQPDKSGLPSDRFSAERPEGSISTLTIQRTEQRDSAMYRCASSLGYGRGETQYFGPGTRLLVL.

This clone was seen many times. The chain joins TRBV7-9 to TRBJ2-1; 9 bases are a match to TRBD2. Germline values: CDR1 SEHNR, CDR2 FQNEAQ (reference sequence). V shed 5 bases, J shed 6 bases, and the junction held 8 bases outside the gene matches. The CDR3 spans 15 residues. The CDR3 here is CASSHRLAETNEQFF. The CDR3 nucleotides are TGTGCCAGCAGCCATAGACTAGCGGAGACCAATGAGCAGTTCTTC.

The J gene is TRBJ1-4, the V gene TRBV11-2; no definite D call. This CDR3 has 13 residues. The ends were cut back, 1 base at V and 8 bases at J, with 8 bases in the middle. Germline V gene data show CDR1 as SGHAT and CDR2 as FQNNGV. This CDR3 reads CASSLARGEKLFF. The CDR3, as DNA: TGTGCCAGCAGCTTAGCACGAGGAGAAAAACTGTTTTTT.

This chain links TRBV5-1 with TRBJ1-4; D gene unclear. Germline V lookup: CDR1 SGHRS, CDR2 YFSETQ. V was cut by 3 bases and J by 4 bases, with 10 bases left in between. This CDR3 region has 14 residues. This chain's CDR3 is CASSSDGNNEKLFF. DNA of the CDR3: TGCGCCAGCAGCTCGGACGGAAATAATGAAAAACTGTTTTTT.